The 8 T cell receptor beta chains reported below all come from one sample, sequenced in a study of blood T cell repertoires in COVID-19. Sequencing was performed with immunoSEQ multiplex PCR; in TCRdb, only in-frame clones are kept and a portion is missing. The sample includes roughly 180,000 clones, 75% to 80% of them seen just once. The sample was peripheral blood. All receptors derive from a woman aged 45-59 years with active or convalescent COVID-19.

The chain joins TRBV19 to TRBJ1-4, with 8 bases identical to TRBD1. This CDR3 has 15 amino acids. V lost 4 bases to trimming and J lost 4 bases; unmatched junction nucleotides: 5. CDR1 and CDR2 (germline): LNHDA, SQIVND (reference sequence). The CDR3 sequence is CASSTPTGVNEKLFF. CDR3 DNA: TGTGCCAGTAGTACCCCGACAGGGGTTAATGAAAAACTGTTTTTT.

This clone was seen just once. The rearrangement joins TRBV24-1 to TRBJ2-1; TRBD2 matches 11 bases. This CDR3 is 16 amino acids long. Trimming at V came to 3 bases and at J to 3 bases, leaving 3 bases not matched to a gene. Germline V CDR1 and CDR2: KGHDR, SFDVKD. The CDR3 DNA reads as TGTGCCACCAGTGATCCCCTAGCGGGAGGCTACAATGAGCAGTTCTTC. This translates into CATSDPLAGGYNEQFF.

This sequence joins TRBV6-2 or TRBV6-3 and TRBJ2-3; 7 bases agree with TRBD1. The CDR3 is 16 residues long. The junction had 10 bases not matched to a gene; V was cut back by 4 bases and J by 3 bases. The germline CDR1 and CDR2 sequences are MNHEY and SVGEGT. CDR3 region: CASSFRDSSFTDTQYF. The CDR3 nucleotides read TGTGCCAGCAGTTTCCGGGACAGCTCTTTTACAGATACGCAGTATTTT.

V gene TRBV7-2 combines with J gene TRBJ2-3; 7 bases line up with TRBD2. CDR3 length: 17 residues. Trimming at V came to 1 base and at J to 2 bases, leaving 9 bases not matched to a gene. The germline gives CDR1 SGHTA, CDR2 FQGNSA. The CDR3: CASSLEPVGRPTDTQYF. The CDR3 nucleotides read TGTGCCAGCAGCTTAGAGCCAGTCGGGAGGCCCACAGATACGCAGTATTTT.

This clone has ten or more counts. The chain recombines TRBV19 with TRBJ1-3; D not resolved. CDR1 and CDR2 from the germline V gene are LNHDA and SQIVND (reference sequence). This CDR3 has 14 residues. Trimming took 7 bases from V and 0 from J, leaving 10 bases between them. In DNA, the CDR3 is TGTGCCAGTACCCGAGGAGGCTCTGGAAACACCATATATTTT. Amino acid sequence: CASTRGGSGNTIYF.

This clone was detected once. The CDR3 is CAWSKGQGTTNQPQHF. The CDR3 DNA sequence: TGTGCCTGGAGTAAGGGACAGGGGACTACCAATCAGCCCCAGCATTTT. The chain links TRBV30 to TRBJ1-5; TRBD1 agrees at 10 bases. With 2 bases clipped from V and 3 bases from J, the junction kept 7 bases outside the gene matches. CDR1 and CDR2 (germline): GTSNPN, SVGIG (reference sequence). The CDR3 length is 16 residues.

CDR3: CASSLGGRAGYNEQFF. The CDR3 region has the DNA TGTGCCAGCAGTTTGGGCGGGAGGGCCGGCTACAATGAGCAGTTCTTC. V and J are TRBV28 and TRBJ2-1, with 9 bases identical to TRBD2. J was trimmed by 3 bases and V by 3 bases; bases with no gene match: 6. The CDR3 runs 16 residues. The germline CDR1 and CDR2 sequences are MDHEN and SYDVKM.

The chain couples TRBV5-1 to TRBJ1-6; D perhaps matches TRBD1 (5 bases). V was cut by 0 bases and J by 7 bases, with 8 bases left in between. Germline V gene data show CDR1 as SGHRS and CDR2 as YFSETQ. The CDR3 runs 14 residues. The CDR3 coding sequence is TGCGCCAGCAGCTTGGCTCGGGGGAATTCACCCCTCCACTTT. Amino acids: CASSLARGNSPLHF.